A single T cell receptor beta chain is shown here with its context. MiXCR was run by TCRdb on the 5' RACE reads, yielding one entry per CDR3 protein. The top ten clones hold about 15% of a sample with around 600,000 distinct CDR3 sequences, around 12% of them seen once. This record belongs to a study of T cells after yellow fever vaccination. Germline V lookup: CDR1 KGHSH, CDR2 LQKENI. CDR3 length: 14 residues. Trimming removed 3 bases from V and 3 bases from J, with 12 bases in between. J is TRBJ2-7 and V is TRBV18, with D possibly called TRBD1 or TRBD2 (5 bases each). The material was PBMCs, obtained on the day of the yellow fever booster vaccination. This TCR came from a man in his thirties or forties who received the YFV17D yellow fever vaccine. The CDR3 DNA reads as TGTGCCAGCTCACCTGGATTGGGGGTCTACGAGCAGTACTTC. Its protein is CASSPGLGVYEQYF.